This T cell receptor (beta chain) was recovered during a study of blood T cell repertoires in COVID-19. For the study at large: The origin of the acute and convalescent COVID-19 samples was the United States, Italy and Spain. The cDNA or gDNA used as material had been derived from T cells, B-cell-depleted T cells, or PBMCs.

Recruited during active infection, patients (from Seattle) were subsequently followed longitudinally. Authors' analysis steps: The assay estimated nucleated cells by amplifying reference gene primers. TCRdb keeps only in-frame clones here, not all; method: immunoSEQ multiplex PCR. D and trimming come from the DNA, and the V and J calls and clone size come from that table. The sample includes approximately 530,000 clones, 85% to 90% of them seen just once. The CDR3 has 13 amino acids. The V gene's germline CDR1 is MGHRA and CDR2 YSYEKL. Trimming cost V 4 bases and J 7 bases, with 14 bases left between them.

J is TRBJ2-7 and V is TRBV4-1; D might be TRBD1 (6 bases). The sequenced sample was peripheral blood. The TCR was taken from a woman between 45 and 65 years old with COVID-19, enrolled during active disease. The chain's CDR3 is CASSPQGLGEQYF. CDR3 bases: TGCGCCAGCAGCCCCCAGGGGTTGGGGGAGCAGTACTTC.